This paragraph reports one TCR beta chain. The CDR3 extends 3 residues past the end of the read, so its final part is completed from the germline J gene. Some clones are missing from TCRdb's copy, which holds only in-frame ones; the method was immunoSEQ multiplex PCR. The sample shows about 37,000 clones, and less than 7.5% sits with its ten largest clones. This sample was included in a study of T cells in women clearing cervical HPV infection. Germline V gene sequence: CDR1 MDHEN, CDR2 SYDVKM. V was cut by 6 bases and J by 5 bases, with 13 bases left in between. The CDR3 totals 13 residues. The TCR was taken from a woman between 18 and 70 years old with a cervical HPV16 infection that either progressed to CIN3+ or cleared (not recorded which). The sequencing input was blood buffy coat. This chain links TRBV28 with TRBJ1-2, with D possibly matching TRBD1 (5 bases). The CDR3 region is CASRIGGGYGYTF. The CDR3 bases that were read are TGTGCCAGCAGGATCGGGGGAGGGTATGGC.